This TCR beta chain was captured by sequencing in a study of Epstein–Barr virus B cells in breast cancer (dated by TCRdb to the early 2020s). Regarding the study in general: Control T cells were expanded by a rapid expansion method using irradiated PBMC feeders, soluble OKT3 and IL-2 at around 200 U/ml, and were collected roughly 10-12 days after stimulation. The study was a single-patient case report on whether tumor-infiltrating EBV+ B cells shape the T-cell receptor repertoire in triple-negative breast cancer.

Here is what the overall study found, with its caveats: All data came from a single patient described as a first proof of concept, which limits generalization.

Taken from cysteine to phenylalanine, the CDR3 has 17 residues. The DNA shown is the 51-base CDR3, in frame from base 1. Compared with germline, V lacks 3 bases and J lacks 2 bases; bases without a gene match: 11. The germline V gene sets CDR1 to SGDLS and CDR2 to YYNGEE. The library was built by means of 5' RACE. The SMARTer Human TCR a/b Profiling Kit was used to build TCR libraries from RNA, capturing the full V(D)J regions of both the alpha and beta chains. The amplified libraries were purified with AMPure XP beads and were validated on an Agilent 2100 Bioanalyzer using the DNA 1000 Kit. Sequencing was done on an Illumina MiSeq using the 600-cycle v3 reagent kit, which produced 2 x 300 bp paired-end reads. The paper's processing steps were these. MiXCR and VDJTools were used to process the reads, with non-productive clonotypes filtered out and clonotypes collapsed by CDR3 amino acid sequence prior to recalculating frequencies. Matching of CDR3 sequences to the McPAS-TCR database tolerated a Levenshtein distance of 1, and UpSet plots were generated in R using UpSetR. TCRdb reworked the public reads: Q25 trimming with fastp, MiXCR clone assembly, productive beta chains retained. Rows with a matching CDR3 protein are joined into one entry that keeps the most common DNA and genes. The V and J calls and clone size are TCRdb's, not the authors'. Across this sample there are about 660 distinct CDR3 sequences, with around 43% seen only once. The ten most abundant clones make up about 96% of the sample.

RNA was extracted from around 1e5 to 9.1e5 cultured T cells with RNeasy Micro or Mini kits, including on-column DNase digestion, and was checked on an Agilent 2100 Bioanalyzer. As to this clonotype: What this receptor recognizes is not known. One base away there is no much larger clone; base qualities are not given.

The clonotype comes from a middle-aged woman with triple-negative breast cancer. The sequence links TRBV9 to TRBJ1-3; TRBD1 fits 7 bases in the junction. The sequencing sample was made of tumor-infiltrating lymphocytes expanded in culture. The nucleotide sequence reads as follows: TGTGCCAGCAGCGCCTCAGGGGGAGGACAGACTGGAAACACCATATATTTT. It specifies CASSASGGGQTGNTIYF.